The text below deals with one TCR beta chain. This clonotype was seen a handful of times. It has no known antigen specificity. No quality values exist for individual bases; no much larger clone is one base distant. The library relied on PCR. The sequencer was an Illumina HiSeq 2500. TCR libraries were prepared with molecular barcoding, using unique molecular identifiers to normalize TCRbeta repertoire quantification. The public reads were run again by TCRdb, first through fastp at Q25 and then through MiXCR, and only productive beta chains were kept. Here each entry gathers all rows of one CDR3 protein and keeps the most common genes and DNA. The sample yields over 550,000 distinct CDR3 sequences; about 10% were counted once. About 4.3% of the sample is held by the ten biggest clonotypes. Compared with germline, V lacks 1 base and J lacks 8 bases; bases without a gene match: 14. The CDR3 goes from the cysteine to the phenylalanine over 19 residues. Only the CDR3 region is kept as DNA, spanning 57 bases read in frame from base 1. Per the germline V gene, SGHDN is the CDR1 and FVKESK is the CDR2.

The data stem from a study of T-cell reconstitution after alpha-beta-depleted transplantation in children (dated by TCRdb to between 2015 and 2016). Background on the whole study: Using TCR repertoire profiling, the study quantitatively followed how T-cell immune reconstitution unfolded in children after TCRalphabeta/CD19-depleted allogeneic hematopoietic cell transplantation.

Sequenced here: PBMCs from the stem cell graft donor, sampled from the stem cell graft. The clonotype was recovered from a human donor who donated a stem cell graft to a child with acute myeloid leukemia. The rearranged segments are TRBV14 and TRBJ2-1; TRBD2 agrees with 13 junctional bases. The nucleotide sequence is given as TGTGCCAGCAGCCAAGTGCCGGGACTAGCGGGACTTTTAGGGCATGAGCAGTTCTTC. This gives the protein CASSQVPGLAGLLGHEQFF. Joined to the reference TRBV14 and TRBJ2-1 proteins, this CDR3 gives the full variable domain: EAGVTQFPSHSVIEKGQTVTLRCDPISGHDNLYWYRRVMGKEIKFLLHFVKESKQDESGMPNNRFLAERTGGTYSTLKVQPAELEDSGVYFCASSQVPGLAGLLGHEQFFGPGTRLTVL.